A single sample is the source of the 3 T cell receptor beta chains below, sequenced in a study of glioma-infiltrating T cells after dendritic cell vaccination. Assay used: immunoSEQ multiplex PCR; TCRdb lists only in-frame clones, some missing. The sample carries around 87,000 clones, roughly 80% recorded once. Time point specified: after dendritic cell vaccination, including at tumor progression/relapse. Sequencing was performed on blood, taken after dendritic cell vaccination. Receptors originate from a human donor with glioblastoma.

The rearrangement links TRBV28 to TRBJ1-5, with D possibly matching TRBD1 (6 bases). This CDR3 comprises 15 residues. Germline CDR1 reads MDHEN; CDR2 reads SYDVKM. With 3 bases removed from V and 6 bases from J, the gap between germline ends came to 15 bases. CDR3 amino acids: CASSLEQGGIQPQHF. The DNA for the CDR3 is TGTGCCAGCAGTTTGGAACAGGGTGGGATTCAGCCCCAGCATTTT. Drawing the rest from reference TRBV28 and TRBJ1-5, the complete variable domain is DVKVTQSSRYLVKRTGEKVFLECVQDMDHENMFWYRQDPGLGLRLIYFSYDVKMKEKGDIPEGYSVSREKKERFSLILESASTNQTSMYLCASSLEQGGIQPQHFGDGTRLSIL.

V usage is TRBV6-5 and J usage is TRBJ1-2; D possibly corresponds to TRBD1 (6 bases). V was shortened by 4 bases and J by 0 bases, with 6 bases between the two germline ends. The CDR3 is made up of 13 amino acids. Per the germline V gene, CDR1 is MNHEY and CDR2 is SVGAGI. The CDR3 DNA is TGTGCCAGCAGTTGGACAGCTAACTATGGCTACACCTTC. Its translation: CASSWTANYGYTF.

The chain employs TRBV7-8 and TRBJ2-1, with 11 positions matching TRBD2. With 1 base clipped from V and 4 bases from J, the junction kept 6 bases outside the gene matches. Germline V gene data show CDR1 as SGHVS and CDR2 as FQNEAQ. The CDR3 has 17 amino acids. Here the CDR3 DNA reads TGTGCCAGCAGCTTAGTCCCAACTAGCGGGGGTTACAATGAGCAGTTCTTC. Translating it yields CASSLVPTSGGYNEQFF.